This T cell receptor (beta chain) was documented in a study of blood T cell repertoires in COVID-19. In the study overall: Sample material is recorded as cDNA or gDNA derived from T cells, B-cell-depleted T cells, or PBMCs.

The CDR3 is 15 residues long. Germline V CDR1 and CDR2: SQVTM, ANQGSEA. V trimming: 3 bases; J trimming: 4 bases; junction bases outside the gene matches: 10. Self-reported history from a screening survey and questionnaire set each donor's cohort. Original handling: For nucleated cells, counts were estimated from reference gene primer amplification. TCRdb's table, derived via immunoSEQ multiplex PCR, lists solely in-frame clones and lacks some. V and J calls and clone size are those listed in that table; D and trimming were worked out from the DNA. The sample has 210,000 or so clones; 80% to 90% are singletons.

This TCR was sampled from a woman between 25 and 40 years old who had been exposed to COVID-19. The sample comprised PBMCs or T cells enriched from blood (not recorded which). The rearrangement links TRBV29-1 to TRBJ2-7; 9 bases are shared with TRBD1. The CDR3 sequence is CSVEGDRGALYEQYF. The CDR3 region has the DNA TGCAGCGTTGAGGGCGACAGGGGGGCATTGTACGAGCAGTACTTC.